One and the same sample provided the 26 T cell receptor beta chains below, sequenced in a study of cytomegalovirus exposure and HLA in healthy donors. 60 Vbeta and 13 Jbeta primers were used in PCR. Sequencing used immunoSEQ multiplex PCR; TCRdb keeps in-frame clones, though not all of them. The repertoire holds 100,000 or so clones, with around 75% as singletons. The sample consisted of PBMCs. These receptors all come from a man aged 25-45 years in good health and CMV-seronegative.

This clone showed up just a few times. J is TRBJ1-1 and V is TRBV25-1; D may be TRBD1 (5 bases). CDR3 length: 14 amino acids. The germline V gene encodes CDR1 MGHDK and CDR2 SYGVNS. V lost 6 bases, J lost 1 base, and 12 bases lay in between. For the CDR3, the DNA is TGTGCCAGCAGAGTGGGGCAGTCGAACACTGAAGCTTTCTTT. Amino acid sequence: CASRVGQSNTEAFF.

V and J are TRBV19 and TRBJ1-1; TRBD1 aligns across 8 bases. This CDR3 comprises 18 residues. V lost 8 bases to trimming and J lost 4 bases; unmatched junction nucleotides: 21. The germline V gene has CDR1 LNHDA and CDR2 SQIVND (reference sequence). The CDR3 region is CASERIFGTGSISTEAFF. CDR3 bases: TGTGCCAGTGAACGCATCTTTGGGACAGGTTCGATAAGCACTGAAGCTTTCTTT.

The chain recombines TRBV19 with TRBJ2-2; D is possibly TRBD1 (6 bases). V was trimmed by 6 bases and J by 3 bases, leaving 14 bases between them. CDR1 and CDR2 (germline): LNHDA, SQIVND (reference sequence). This CDR3 is built from 15 residues. The CDR3 nucleotides read TGTGCCAGTAGCCCTACAGGGTCACACACCGGGGAGCTGTTTTTT. Protein sequence: CASSPTGSHTGELFF.

This clone was counted once. The chain combines TRBV6-5 with TRBJ1-2; a possible D gene is TRBD1 (5 bases). This CDR3 has 14 residues. CDR1 and CDR2 from the germline V gene are MNHEY and SVGAGI. Trimming took 8 bases from V and 4 from J, leaving 17 bases between them. The CDR3 region is CASGKEAGRYGYTF. The CDR3 nucleotides read TGTGCCAGCGGGAAGGAAGCAGGGCGCTATGGCTACACCTTC.

A remark on this clone: Being one base from a much bigger clone, this may be a read error. The chain combines TRBV9 with TRBJ2-5; possible D gene TRBD1, 6 bases. The germline V and J ends were trimmed by 0 bases and 3 bases, with 6 bases remaining between them. The germline CDR1 and CDR2 sequences are SGDLS and YYNGEE. CDR3 length: 13 residues. The CDR3 coding sequence is TGTGCCAGCAGCGTAGACAGGGAAGAGACCCAGTACTTC. Protein sequence: CASSVDREETQYF.

This CDR3 reads CASSRTGRSGANVLTF. The CDR3 DNA follows: TGCGCCAGCAGCAGGACAGGGCGCTCTGGGGCCAACGTCCTGACTTTC. J is TRBJ2-6 and V is TRBV5-1; 8 bases align to TRBD1. The CDR3 loop spans 16 amino acids. CDR1 is SGHRS, CDR2 YFSETQ, per germline. The trim removed 4 bases at V and 0 bases at J, leaving 3 bases unmatched.

The sample holds a few counts of this clone. The rearrangement links TRBV7-8 to TRBJ1-1; 9 bases align to TRBD1. The CDR3 is 15 residues long. Looked up from germline, CDR1 is SGHVS and CDR2 is FQNEAQ. With 6 bases clipped from V and 5 bases from J, the junction kept 10 bases outside the gene matches. CDR3 loop: CASRAEGQGKTEAFF. The CDR3 DNA is TGTGCCAGCAGAGCAGAGGGACAGGGAAAAACTGAAGCTTTCTTT. The variable domain in full, with the rest retrieved from reference TRBV7-8 and TRBJ1-1, is GAGVSQSPRYKVAKRGQDVALRCDPISGHVSLFWYQQALGQGPEFLTYFQNEAQLDKSGLPSDRFFAERPEGSVSTLKIQRTQQEDSAVYLCASRAEGQGKTEAFFGQGTRLTVV.

The chain links TRBV6-6 to TRBJ1-5; 8 nucleotides agree with TRBD1. Trimming at V came to 0 bases and at J to 7 bases, leaving 5 bases not matched to a gene. The CDR3 length is 15 residues. In germline, CDR1 is MNHNY, CDR2 SVGAGI (reference sequence). The CDR3 DNA follows: TGTGCCAGCAGTTACTCGCAGGGGGCAGGACAGCCCCAGCATTTT. Translated, it gives CASSYSQGAGQPQHF.

The V and J genes are TRBV7-9 and TRBJ2-7, with TRBD2 matching over 13 bases. Unmatched junction bases numbered 9, after V lost 4 bases and J lost 0 bases. CDR1 is SEHNR, CDR2 FQNEAQ, per germline (reference sequence). This CDR3 has 18 residues. CDR3 loop: CASSSPTSGGRSSYEQYF. As DNA, the CDR3 is TGTGCCAGCAGCTCTCCGACTAGCGGGGGGCGAAGCTCCTACGAGCAGTACTTC.

The chain joins TRBV28 to TRBJ2-1; 8 bases are shared with TRBD2. After removal of 4 bases from V and 4 bases from J, the junction contained 6 bases not matched to a gene. This CDR3 has 15 amino acids. The germline V gene encodes CDR1 MDHEN and CDR2 SYDVKM. The CDR3 region has the DNA TGTGCCAGCAGTTCTGTCGAGCGGGAGTACAATGAGCAGTTCTTC. Residues: CASSSVEREYNEQFF.

The V call is TRBV7-3, the J call TRBJ2-3, with TRBD2 matching over 11 bases. V lost 5 bases, J lost 7 bases, and 8 bases stayed unmatched. The CDR3 runs to 15 residues. Germline V gene sequence: CDR1 SGHTA, CDR2 FQGTGA. For the CDR3, the DNA is TGTGCCAGCAGCCCAAGTGGGACTAGCGGTAATACGCAGTATTTT. It specifies CASSPSGTSGNTQYF.

V is TRBV11-2 and J is TRBJ1-1; D is undetermined. V lost 0 bases, J lost 7 bases, and 12 bases lay in between. The CDR3 totals 14 residues. CDR1 is SGHAT and CDR2 is FQNNGV in the germline V gene. As DNA, the CDR3 is TGTGCCAGCAGCTTAGACCTCGGTCGGGGTGAAGCTTTCTTT. Its protein product is CASSLDLGRGEAFF.

The V call is TRBV7-2, the J call TRBJ2-2; TRBD1 agrees at 7 bases. V trimming: 7 bases; J trimming: 1 base; junction bases outside the gene matches: 9. The CDR3 spans 16 residues. CDR1 and CDR2 (germline): SGHTA, FQGNSA. The DNA of the CDR3 is TGTGCCAGCACCCCGGACAGGACAGGGAACACCGGGGAGCTGTTTTTT. Its translation: CASTPDRTGNTGELFF.

This CDR3 reads CASSLAFDPGQPQHF. The CDR3 bases are TGTGCCAGCAGCTTAGCCTTTGATCCGGGTCAGCCCCAGCATTTT. This chain connects TRBV7-9 to TRBJ1-5, with no clear D. Germline V CDR1 and CDR2: SEHNR, FQNEAQ (reference sequence). This CDR3 spans 15 amino acids. Trimming removed 0 bases from V and 6 bases from J, with 12 bases in between.

The V call is TRBV5-4, the J call TRBJ1-1; D ambiguous. The CDR3 extends over 14 amino acids. Trimming pared 2 bases from V and 4 bases from J, leaving 12 bases between. CDR1 is SGHNT, CDR2 YYREEE, per germline (reference sequence). As DNA, the CDR3 is TGTGCCAGCAGCTTCGTAGGTGGGAGCACTGAAGCTTTCTTT. It specifies CASSFVGGSTEAFF.

The chain recombines TRBV19 with TRBJ2-1, with TRBD2 matching over 7 bases. CDR1 is LNHDA and CDR2 is SQIVND in the germline V gene (reference sequence). V gave up 1 base and J gave up 4 bases; unmatched junction bases: 1. The CDR3 has 14 amino acids. The CDR3 bases are TGTGCCAGTAGTATAGGCGGGGGATACAATGAGCAGTTCTTC. Its translation is CASSIGGGYNEQFF.

This CDR3 reads CASSSRVGNQPQHF. Written as DNA, the CDR3 is TGTGCCAGCAGTTCCAGGGTTGGTAATCAGCCCCAGCATTTT. V and J are TRBV28 and TRBJ1-5, with D tentatively TRBD1 (5 bases). Trimming took off 4 bases at V and 4 bases at J, with 11 bases between the two ends. Per germline, CDR1 MDHEN and CDR2 SYDVKM. This CDR3 spans 14 amino acids.

The chain is built from TRBV5-1 and TRBJ2-3; tentatively, D is TRBD1 (6 bases). The V and J ends lost 0 bases and 0 bases respectively, with 14 bases between them. This CDR3 is built from 17 residues. Germline V CDR1 and CDR2: SGHRS, YFSETQ. CDR3 sequence reads: CASSLDSQGPSTDTQYF. The CDR3, as DNA: TGCGCCAGCAGCTTGGACTCCCAGGGGCCAAGCACAGATACGCAGTATTTT.

The gene calls are TRBV5-1 and TRBJ2-1, with 7 nucleotides matching TRBD2. With 0 bases clipped from V and 9 bases from J, the junction kept 15 bases outside the gene matches. Germline CDR1 SGHRS, CDR2 YFSETQ. The length of the CDR3 is 17 residues. The CDR3 DNA reads as TGCGCCAGCAGCTTGGCCGGGGGAGCGGGAATGCCGACTGAGCAGTTCTTC. Encoded protein: CASSLAGGAGMPTEQFF.

This clone has just a few counts. The chain links TRBV6-6 to TRBJ1-2; D remains unclear. The germline V gene has CDR1 MNHNY and CDR2 SVGAGI (reference sequence). The CDR3 has 14 residues. Trimming removed 2 bases at V and 8 bases at J, with 15 bases between. CDR3: CASSYTGREKGYTF. The CDR3 nucleotides are TGTGCCAGCAGTTACACCGGGAGGGAGAAGGGCTACACCTTC.

This chain joins TRBV25-1 and TRBJ2-1; 8 bases line up with TRBD1. The CDR3 sequence is 16 residues long. With 0 bases clipped from V and 8 bases from J, the junction kept 9 bases outside the gene matches. Germline values: CDR1 MGHDK, CDR2 SYGVNS. CDR3 loop: CASSEYTTGVGDEQFF. In DNA form, the CDR3 reads TGTGCCAGCAGTGAATATACGACAGGGGTGGGGGATGAGCAGTTCTTC.

This sequence joins TRBV7-9 and TRBJ1-2; D gene unclear. The germline CDR1 and CDR2 sequences are SEHNR and FQNEAQ (reference sequence). The CDR3 length is 11 residues. V dropped 5 bases and J dropped 12 bases, with 13 bases sitting between them. CDR3 coding DNA: TGTGCCAGCAGCCTACCGGAGGGCAACACCTTC. This sequence encodes CASSLPEGNTF.

The rearrangement uses TRBV25-1 and TRBJ2-7; 8 positions match TRBD1. V shed 7 bases and J 4 bases; nucleotides not matched to a gene: 6. CDR1 and CDR2 from the germline V gene are MGHDK and SYGVNS. The CDR3 length is 13 residues. Here the CDR3 DNA reads TGTGCCAGCAAAGGACAGGGATCGTACGAGCAGTACTTC. Protein: CASKGQGSYEQYF.

J is TRBJ1-2 and V is TRBV6-1; D call uncertain. V was clipped by 7 bases and J by 6 bases, with 18 bases between them. The CDR3 is made up of 14 amino acids. Germline V gene lookup returns CDR1 MNHNS and CDR2 SASEGT. The CDR3 protein is CASTLDGEVHGYTF. CDR3 sequence (DNA): TGTGCCAGCACTCTGGATGGGGAGGTCCATGGCTACACCTTC.

Only one count was recorded for this clone. The rearrangement links TRBV4-2 to TRBJ2-3, with D possibly TRBD2 on 6 matching bases. The CDR3 sequence is 18 residues long. V was pared by 0 bases and J by 1 base, with 17 bases between. Germline-derived CDR1 and CDR2 are LGHNA and YNFKEQ. The CDR3: CASSQEELATKGTDTQYF. CDR3 nucleotide sequence: TGTGCCAGCAGCCAAGAAGAGCTAGCGACCAAAGGCACAGATACGCAGTATTTT.

The chain recombines TRBV5-1 with TRBJ2-5, with TRBD1 matching over 8 bases. Germline loops: CDR1 SGHRS, CDR2 YFSETQ. CDR3 size: 14 residues. The V and J ends lost 5 bases and 11 bases, in that order; junction bases with no gene match: 14. CDR3 amino acids: CASSLLQGAEEQYF. The CDR3 region has the DNA TGCGCCAGCAGTTTGCTCCAGGGGGCGGAGGAGCAGTACTTC.